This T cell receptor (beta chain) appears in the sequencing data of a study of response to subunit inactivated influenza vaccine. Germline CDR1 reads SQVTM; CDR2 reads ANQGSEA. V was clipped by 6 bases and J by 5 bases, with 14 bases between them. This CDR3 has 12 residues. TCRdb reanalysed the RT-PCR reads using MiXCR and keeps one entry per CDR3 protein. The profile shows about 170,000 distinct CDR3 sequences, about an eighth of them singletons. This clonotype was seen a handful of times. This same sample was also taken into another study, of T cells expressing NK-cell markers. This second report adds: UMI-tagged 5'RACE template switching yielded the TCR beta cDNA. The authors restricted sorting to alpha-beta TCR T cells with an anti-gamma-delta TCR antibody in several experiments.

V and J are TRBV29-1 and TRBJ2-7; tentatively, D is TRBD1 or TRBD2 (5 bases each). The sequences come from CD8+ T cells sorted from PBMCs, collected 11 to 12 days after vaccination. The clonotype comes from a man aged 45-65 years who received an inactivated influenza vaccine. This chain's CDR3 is CSVRTGPHEQYF. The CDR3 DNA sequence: TGCAGCGTGAGGACGGGGCCCCACGAGCAGTACTTC.